The T cell receptor beta chain described here comes from a study of T cells in Graves' hyperthyroidism and ophthalmopathy. The study, taken as a whole, reports: The model foresaw ophthalmopathy a median around 6 months prior to onset. The blood repertoire included most of the expanded thyroid clonotypes above 0.001.

Recently diagnosed hyperthyroidism of less than 2 months' duration affected patients aged 18 to 65. RNA transcripts yielded amplified TCR beta CDR3 regions. RT-PCR in the first round (using the HTBI primer set) targeted the TCR CDR3. MiXCR was run by TCRdb on the multiplex PCR reads, yielding one entry per CDR3 protein. This sample yields some 560,000 distinct CDR3 sequences, of which roughly 15% are seen a single time; approximately 15% belongs to the top ten. CDR3 length: 15 amino acids. Trimming took 0 bases from V and 0 from J, leaving 7 bases between them. Per germline, CDR1 SGDLS and CDR2 YYNGEE. As regards this clonotype: Its antigen remains unidentified.

The sequence derives from a woman aged 40 to 49 with Graves' hyperthyroidism. Sequences were obtained from blood. The chain is built from TRBV9 and TRBJ1-5; D ambiguous. CDR3 bases: TGTGCCAGCAGCGTAGAAGGGTATAGCAATCAGCCCCAGCATTTT. It specifies CASSVEGYSNQPQHF.